What follows are 20 T cell receptor beta chains derived from one specimen sequenced in a study of cytomegalovirus exposure and HLA in healthy donors. Repertoires were generated with immunoSEQ multiplex PCR, while TCRdb's copy carries only in-frame clones and drops some. Among approximately 210,000 clones listed, more than 75% were seen once. Sequenced input: PBMCs. These receptors were obtained from a woman between 18 and 29 years old in good health and CMV-seronegative.

This clone showed up just a few times. CDR3 nucleotide sequence: TGCAGTGCTAGGACTAATCATGAGCAGTTCTTC. It encodes CSARTNHEQFF. The chain uses TRBV20-1 and TRBJ2-1; possible D gene TRBD2, 5 bases. The length of the CDR3 is 11 residues. From germline, CDR1 is DFQATT and CDR2 SNEGSKA (reference sequence). The V end was cut by 3 bases, the J end by 8 bases, with 8 bases between.

This clone came up a few times. The V and J genes are TRBV19 and TRBJ1-1; D is possibly TRBD1 (6 bases). This CDR3 has 13 residues. Looked up from germline, CDR1 is LNHDA and CDR2 is SQIVND (reference sequence). The V gene lost 4 bases and the J gene lost 6 bases, with 12 bases spanning the gap. CDR3 coding DNA: TGTGCCAGTAGTAGTACTAGGGGGTCTGAAGCTTTCTTT. Its translation: CASSSTRGSEAFF. Complete variable domain (other parts from reference TRBV19 and TRBJ1-1): DGGITQSPKYLFRKEGQNVTLSCEQNLNHDAMYWYRQDPGQGLRLIYYSQIVNDFQKGDIAEGYSVSREKKESFPLTVTSAQKNPTAFYLCASSSTRGSEAFFGQGTRLTVV.

This clone was observed once. The chain employs TRBV19 and TRBJ1-2; no definite D call. Germline V gene data show CDR1 as LNHDA and CDR2 as SQIVND (reference sequence). CDR3 length: 16 residues. Trimming shortened V by 3 bases and J by 2 bases, and 16 bases separated the two germline ends. This chain's CDR3 is CASSIIGESYNYGYTF. The CDR3, as DNA: TGTGCCAGTAGTATCATTGGGGAGTCTTACAACTATGGCTACACCTTC.

The chain links TRBV2 to TRBJ2-5, with a possible D match to TRBD1 (6 bases). Trimming took 6 bases from V and 5 from J, leaving 16 bases between them. The germline V gene has CDR1 SNHLY and CDR2 FYNNEI. The CDR3 loop spans 14 amino acids. Here the CDR3 DNA reads TGTGCCAGCAGGGCCGGGACACTTGGGGAGACCCAGTACTTC. Translated: CASRAGTLGETQYF. Full variable domain (rest looked up from reference TRBV2 and TRBJ2-5): EPEVTQTPSHQVTQMGQEVILRCVPISNHLYFYWYRQILGQKVEFLVSFYNNEISEKSEIFDDQFSVERPDGSNFTLKIRSTKLEDSAMYFCASRAGTLGETQYFGPGTRLLVL.

This clone was seen once. V gene TRBV15 combines with J gene TRBJ1-1, with 11 bases lining up with TRBD1. The V gene end was trimmed by 3 bases and the J gene end by 1 base; junction bases not matched to a gene: 4. Germline assignment: CDR1 LNHNV and CDR2 YYDKDF (reference sequence). CDR3 size: 16 residues. CDR3 sequence: CATSSADRGRNTEAFF. The CDR3 DNA reads TGTGCCACCAGCAGTGCGGACAGGGGGCGGAACACTGAAGCTTTCTTT.

This chain joins TRBV9 and TRBJ2-5; 8 bases fit TRBD1. The length of the CDR3 is 14 residues. In germline, CDR1 is SGDLS, CDR2 YYNGEE. V shed 4 bases and J 3 bases; nucleotides not matched to a gene: 5. The CDR3: CASSPTGVEETQYF. As DNA, the CDR3 is TGTGCCAGCAGCCCGACAGGGGTGGAAGAGACCCAGTACTTC.

By frequency in the sample, this clone is medium-sized. The chain joins TRBV6-4 to TRBJ2-3, with 12 bases that match TRBD2. Germline V gene sequence: CDR1 MRHNA, CDR2 SNTAGT. The CDR3 length is 15 residues. V lost 5 bases to trimming and J lost 4 bases; unmatched junction nucleotides: 4. CDR3 protein: CASSPTSGSADTQYF. CDR3 sequence (DNA): TGTGCCAGCAGTCCGACTAGCGGGAGTGCAGATACGCAGTATTTT.

The DNA of the CDR3 is TGTGCCAGCAGCCAAGATCGGGGGGAAAGGGGTCAGCCCCAGCATTTT. This codes for CASSQDRGERGQPQHF. This sequence joins TRBV4-2 and TRBJ1-5, with D tentatively TRBD1 (5 bases). CDR3 size: 16 residues. The V end was cut by 0 bases, the J end by 6 bases, with 15 bases between. CDR1 is LGHNA, CDR2 YNFKEQ, per germline.

This chain connects TRBV2 to TRBJ1-5, with unresolved D. Germline CDR1 and CDR2: SNHLY and FYNNEI. V was pared by 4 bases and J by 7 bases, with 11 bases between. CDR3 size: 13 residues. CDR3 region: CASSVRIRQPQHF. As DNA, the CDR3 is TGTGCCAGCAGTGTCAGGATCCGGCAGCCCCAGCATTTT.

J is TRBJ2-7 and V is TRBV5-1; 8 positions match TRBD2. The CDR3 length is 16 residues. Per germline, CDR1 SGHRS and CDR2 YFSETQ. V dropped 4 bases and J dropped 1; count of bases not matched to a gene: 10. The CDR3 loop reads CASSTSGWRESYEQYF. In DNA, the CDR3 is TGCGCCAGCAGCACTAGCGGATGGCGGGAGTCCTACGAGCAGTACTTC.

J is TRBJ1-2 and V is TRBV5-1; 10 bases line up with TRBD1. The CDR3 covers 13 residues. Germline CDR1 SGHRS, CDR2 YFSETQ. The V and J ends lost 4 bases and 6 bases, in that order; junction bases with no gene match: 3. DNA for the CDR3: TGCGCCAGCAGCAGACAGGGGGCGGATGGCTACACCTTC. Its translation: CASSRQGADGYTF.

This rearrangement joins TRBV7-6 to TRBJ2-7; D might be TRBD2 (6 bases). Between the trimmed V and J ends, which lost 5 bases and 6 bases, there was a span of 20 bases. Germline CDR1 reads SGHVS; CDR2 reads FNYEAQ. The length of the CDR3 is 15 residues. The CDR3 protein is CASSQIAGGVAEQYF. The CDR3, as DNA: TGTGCCAGCAGCCAAATAGCCGGGGGTGTTGCCGAGCAGTACTTC.

The rearrangement uses TRBV29-1 and TRBJ2-3, with D unresolved. Germline values: CDR1 SQVTM, CDR2 ANQGSEA. Trimming took off 7 bases at V and 5 bases at J, with 13 bases between the two ends. The CDR3 runs 12 residues. The CDR3 reads CSARVPGDTQYF. In DNA, the CDR3 is TGCAGCGCACGGGTCCCGGGAGATACGCAGTATTTT.

V and J are TRBV2 and TRBJ2-5; maybe TRBD1 (5 bases). There are 13 residues in the CDR3. Trimming shortened V by 1 base and J by 2 bases, and 5 bases separated the two germline ends. CDR1 and CDR2 (germline): SNHLY, FYNNEI. The CDR3 loop is CASSEGQQETQYF. The CDR3 DNA sequence: TGTGCCAGCAGTGAAGGACAGCAAGAGACCCAGTACTTC.

The chain has TRBV5-1 and TRBJ2-7; D is possibly TRBD2 (6 bases). Germline CDR1 and CDR2: SGHRS and YFSETQ. The CDR3 covers 13 residues. V shed 0 bases and J shed 3 bases, with 7 bases lying between them. The CDR3 nucleotides are TGCGCCAGCAGCTTGGACGGGGGCTACGAGCAGTACTTC. It is translated as CASSLDGGYEQYF.

The chain links TRBV5-4 to TRBJ1-1; 9 bases align to TRBD1. The CDR3 contains 14 residues. V lost 5 bases to trimming and J lost 8 bases; unmatched junction nucleotides: 10. In germline, CDR1 is SGHNT, CDR2 YYREEE (reference sequence). The CDR3 region has the DNA TGTGCCAGCAGACCAAACAGGGGGCCTAGCGAAGCTTTCTTT. This gives the protein CASRPNRGPSEAFF.

The chain uses TRBV19 and TRBJ2-1; 9 bases agree with TRBD2. Germline values: CDR1 LNHDA, CDR2 SQIVND (reference sequence). The CDR3 consists of 12 residues. Trimming took 5 bases from V and 13 from J; bases not matched to a gene: 6. CDR3 loop: CASSSVAGEQFF. The CDR3 region has the DNA TGTGCCAGTAGTTCCGTAGCGGGGGAACAGTTCTTC.

This chain connects TRBV12-5 to TRBJ1-5; a possible D gene is TRBD1 (6 bases). Germline V gene data show CDR1 as LGHNT and CDR2 as FRNRAP. The germline V and J ends were trimmed by 0 bases and 5 bases, with 11 bases remaining between them. The CDR3 totals 15 residues. The DNA for the CDR3 is TGTGCTAGTGGTTTGGTAGGGGGGGCCTATCAGCCCCAGCATTTT. Its translation is CASGLVGGAYQPQHF.

The chain couples TRBV6-6 to TRBJ1-4, with 7 bases fitting TRBD1. From germline, CDR1 is MNHNY and CDR2 SVGAGI (reference sequence). Trimming took 5 bases from V and 6 from J; bases not matched to a gene: 12. This CDR3 contains 16 residues. The CDR3 loop is CASSNRQGTLDEKLFF. In DNA, the CDR3 is TGTGCCAGCAGTAACCGACAGGGAACGTTGGATGAAAAACTGTTTTTT.

This clone was counted once. This chain connects TRBV29-1 to TRBJ1-1; maybe TRBD1 (5 bases). CDR3 size: 14 residues. Germline CDR1 is SQVTM and CDR2 is ANQGSEA. Trimming left V 4 bases short and J 3 bases short, with 15 bases between. CDR3: CSVGLRTRDTEAFF. The CDR3 bases are TGCAGCGTTGGTCTGCGGACACGGGACACTGAAGCTTTCTTT.